The clone carrying this T cell receptor (beta chain) is a singleton in its sample. The source of the sample is a study of blood T cell repertoires in COVID-19. Overall study context: The United States, Italy and Spain were the sources of the acute and convalescent COVID-19 samples. From T cells, B-cell-depleted T cells, or PBMCs came the material, which was cDNA or gDNA.

Authors' processing steps: Counts of nucleated cells, estimated from reference gene primer amplification, were obtained. Here immunoSEQ multiplex PCR was the method, and the copy in TCRdb shows in-frame clones only, minus some. That table is the source of V, J and clone size, and D and trimming were worked out from the DNA. The sample carries over 60,000 clones, roughly 82% recorded once. This TCR was recovered from a human donor in a cohort sampled during active COVID-19. Source material: peripheral blood.

CDR3 nucleotides: TGTGCCAGCGCCCATTTAGCGGGAACCTACGAGCAGTACTTC. Translated, it gives CASAHLAGTYEQYF. The V gene is TRBV27, the J gene TRBJ2-7, with 8 nucleotides matching TRBD2. Germline V gives CDR1 MNHEY, CDR2 SMNVEV (reference sequence). The CDR3 covers 14 residues. The V segment lost 8 bases and the J segment 2 bases; nucleotides outside the gene matches: 8.